These 14 T cell receptor beta chains share one sample of origin, sequenced in a study of CD8 T cells in ankylosing spondylitis. Each CDR3 protein gets one entry after TCRdb re-called the 5' RACE reads with MiXCR. The table records about 300,000 distinct CDR3 sequences, approximately 10% of them present only once. The sequenced sample was blood, either unsorted or a sorted T cell fraction (not recorded which). The receptors shown here come from a female donor with ankylosing spondylitis or in good health (not recorded which).

This clonotype has at least ten counts. V gene TRBV6-5 combines with J gene TRBJ1-1, with D unresolved. V was pared by 2 bases and J by 3 bases, with 7 bases between. Germline V gene data show CDR1 as MNHEY and CDR2 as SVGAGI. The CDR3 covers 13 residues. The CDR3 sequence is CASSYTADTEAFF. CDR3 bases: TGTGCCAGCAGTTACACGGCCGACACTGAAGCTTTCTTT.

This clonotype has at least ten counts. V usage is TRBV20-1 and J usage is TRBJ2-5, with D possibly matching TRBD2 (5 bases). Per the germline V gene, CDR1 is DFQATT and CDR2 is SNEGSKA (reference sequence). The V end lost 6 bases, the J end lost 0 bases, and 14 bases lay between the germline ends. This CDR3 contains 14 residues. CDR3 residues: CSAGGSGNQETQYF. DNA of the CDR3: TGCAGTGCGGGTGGGAGTGGGAACCAAGAGACCCAGTACTTC.

This clonotype showed up many times. The rearrangement links TRBV24-1 to TRBJ2-4, with unresolved D. CDR3 length: 15 amino acids. Germline V gene lookup returns CDR1 KGHDR and CDR2 SFDVKD. Trimming cost V 4 bases and J 6 bases, with 15 bases left between them. The CDR3 coding sequence is TGTGCCACCAGTGACCCCATGGTTCCTGGAAACATTCAGTACTTC. Residues: CATSDPMVPGNIQYF.

The CDR3 is CASSLAGLAGGGETQYF. CDR3 bases: TGTGCCAGCAGTTTAGCGGGACTAGCGGGAGGAGGAGAGACCCAGTACTTC. The V and J genes are TRBV12-3 or TRBV12-4 and TRBJ2-5, with 15 nucleotides matching TRBD2. Trimming cost V 0 bases and J 4 bases; bases outside gene matches: 3. The CDR3 runs 17 residues.

This clonotype was counted only a few times. The CDR3 DNA follows: TGTGCCAGCTCACCCGGGACCTATGGAAACACCATATATTTT. It yields the protein CASSPGTYGNTIYF. The rearrangement uses TRBV18 and TRBJ1-3; the D gene is possibly TRBD1 (5 bases). V gave up 3 bases and J gave up 3 bases, with 9 bases separating them. The CDR3 spans 14 residues. Germline V lookup: CDR1 KGHSH, CDR2 LQKENI.

This clonotype was detected ten times or more. In DNA, the CDR3 is TGTGCCAGCAGTCCCCGAGGACAGGGGGCCCCCAGCACCTTC. As protein: CASSPRGQGAPSTF. The chain joins TRBV12-3 or TRBV12-4 to TRBJ1-2; 11 nucleotides align to TRBD1. The CDR3 covers 14 residues. Trimming at V came to 5 bases and at J to 13 bases, leaving 12 bases not matched to a gene.

This clonotype was seen many times. The gene calls are TRBV27 and TRBJ2-7; maybe TRBD2 (6 bases). The V end lost 2 bases, the J end lost 4 bases, and 15 bases lay between the germline ends. Per the germline V gene, CDR1 is MNHEY and CDR2 is SMNVEV (reference sequence). CDR3 length: 15 amino acids. CDR3: CASSLKSPGEYEQYF. DNA of the CDR3: TGTGCCAGCAGTTTAAAATCCCCGGGGGAATACGAGCAGTACTTC.

This clonotype occurred many times. The J gene is TRBJ2-1, the V gene TRBV7-9; 10 bases are shared with TRBD2. After removal of 6 bases from V and 9 bases from J, the junction contained 8 bases not matched to a gene. The germline V gene has CDR1 SEHNR and CDR2 FQNEAQ (reference sequence). This CDR3 region has 14 residues. The CDR3 reads CASSRASGSVEQFF. The CDR3 DNA follows: TGTGCCAGCAGTAGGGCTAGCGGGAGCGTTGAGCAGTTCTTC.

Only a few counts were recorded for this clonotype. This rearrangement joins TRBV28 to TRBJ1-5; tentatively, D is TRBD1 (5 bases). The V gene's germline CDR1 is MDHEN and CDR2 SYDVKM. Between the trimmed V and J ends, which lost 8 bases and 2 bases, there was a span of 19 bases. This CDR3 spans 16 amino acids. This CDR3 is CASSTPEGSGNQPQHF. In DNA form, the CDR3 reads TGTGCCAGCTCGACTCCCGAGGGGTCTGGCAATCAGCCCCAGCATTTT.

This clonotype was found a few times. The V and J genes are TRBV15 and TRBJ1-2; maybe TRBD1 (6 bases). The V gene lost 6 bases and the J gene lost 3 bases, with 17 bases spanning the gap. Germline V gives CDR1 LNHNV, CDR2 YYDKDF (reference sequence). The CDR3 spans 15 residues. CDR3 residues: CATRTTTGGDYGYTF. In DNA, the CDR3 is TGTGCCACCAGGACCACGACAGGCGGGGACTATGGCTACACCTTC. The whole variable domain, remainder taken from reference TRBV15 and TRBJ1-2, is DAMVIQNPRYQVTQFGKPVTLSCSQTLNHNVMYWYQQKSSQAPKLLFHYYDKDFNNEADTPDNFQSRRPNTSFCFLDIRSPGLGDTAMYLCATRTTTGGDYGYTFGSGTRLTVV.

This clonotype has a count of ten or more. V is TRBV19 and J is TRBJ1-5; D is unresolved. CDR1 and CDR2 (germline): LNHDA, SQIVND (reference sequence). CDR3 length equals 15 residues. V lost 3 bases, J lost 3 bases, and 12 bases lay in between. CDR3 loop: CASSIEVGNNQPQHF. DNA for the CDR3: TGTGCCAGTAGTATCGAGGTTGGCAACAATCAGCCCCAGCATTTT.

This clonotype was recorded many times. The chain recombines TRBV20-1 with TRBJ2-1, with 11 positions matching TRBD2. This CDR3 spans 14 amino acids. The V segment lost 3 bases and the J segment 8 bases; nucleotides outside the gene matches: 6. The germline V gene has CDR1 DFQATT and CDR2 SNEGSKA (reference sequence). The CDR3 is CSARISGRVDEQFF. For the CDR3, the DNA is TGCAGTGCTAGGATTAGCGGGAGGGTGGATGAGCAGTTCTTC.

This clonotype was counted between two and nine times. The chain joins TRBV28 to TRBJ2-7; tentative D call: TRBD1 (5 bases). Trimming cost V 5 bases and J 3 bases, with 14 bases left between them. There are 14 residues in the CDR3. Germline CDR1 reads MDHEN; CDR2 reads SYDVKM. The CDR3 sequence: CASSTPGWLYEQYF. CDR3 DNA: TGTGCCAGCAGTACCCCAGGGTGGCTCTACGAGCAGTACTTC.

This clonotype turned up a few times. The chain employs TRBV12-3 or TRBV12-4 and TRBJ1-5, with D perhaps TRBD1 (6 bases). This CDR3 region has 14 residues. V lost 5 bases and J 7 bases, leaving 15 bases between the germline ends. The CDR3 DNA is TGTGCCAGCAGTCTCATTCAGGGGAGGCAGCCCCAGCATTTT. It translates to CASSLIQGRQPQHF.